These T cell receptor beta chains were read from a single sample in a study of cytomegalovirus exposure and HLA in healthy donors. Some clones are missing from TCRdb's copy, which holds only in-frame ones; the method was immunoSEQ multiplex PCR. The sample carries some 110,000 clones, approximately 70% recorded once. Sequencing was performed on PBMCs. Receptors were obtained from a man aged 18 to 29 in good health and CMV-seronegative. CDR3s include the opening cysteine and the closing phenylalanine or tryptophan. D genes are given only for firm matches. The size entry is marked missing in some rows and otherwise reads once, few, many or a size class.

CDR3 length,J gene,V gene,clone size,D gene,CDR3 DNA,CDR3 protein
15,TRBJ2-2,TRBV29-1,.,.,TGCAGCGCCACAGGGTGGGGGCCCAACACCGGGGAGCTGTTTTTT,CSATGWGPNTGELFF
14,TRBJ2-7,TRBV6-1,.,TRBD1,TGTGCCAGCAGCCCACGGACAGGGGACTACGAGCAGTACTTC,CASSPRTGDYEQYF
13,TRBJ2-1,TRBV2,.,.,TGTGCCAGCAAGCAGGACATGGGCAATGAGCAGTTCTTC,CASKQDMGNEQFF
17,TRBJ1-3,TRBV5-4,.,.,TGTGCCAGCAGCTTTTACGAACCGTTGCGCTCTGGAAACACCATATATTTT,CASSFYEPLRSGNTIYF
15,TRBJ1-2,TRBV9,.,TRBD1,TGTGCCAGCCGGGACAGGGGGGGTGGATTTGATGGCTACACCTTC,CASRDRGGGFDGYTF
15,TRBJ2-1,TRBV10-3,.,TRBD2,TGTGCCATCAGCCGGACTAGCGAGGGTTACAATGAGCAGTTCTTC,CAISRTSEGYNEQFF
11,TRBJ1-5,TRBV29-1,.,.,TGCAGCTGGAGGGCGGATCAGCCCCAGCATTTT,CSWRADQPQHF
11,TRBJ2-7,TRBV30,few,.,TGTGCCTGGAGTGTTCTTGACGAGCAGTACTTC,CAWSVLDEQYF
16,TRBJ2-1,TRBV7-2,once,TRBD2,TGTGCCAGCAGCTTACTGGGACTAGCGACTAACAATGAGCAGTTCTTC,CASSLLGLATNNEQFF
13,TRBJ1-5,TRBV27,.,.,TGTGCCAGCAGTCCCCGACTCAATCAGCCCCAGCATTTT,CASSPRLNQPQHF
13,TRBJ2-7,TRBV6-5,.,.,TGTGCCAGCAGTAGAAAACAGGGTCGGGAGCAGTACTTC,CASSRKQGREQYF
15,TRBJ2-7,TRBV7-6,.,.,TGTGCCAGCAGCTTAGAGGCGGGGCGGGGTCGCGAGCAGTACTTC,CASSLEAGRGREQYF
16,TRBJ2-7,TRBV27,.,TRBD2,TGTGCCAGCAGTTCTCCCCCCGGGAGGAGGGGCTACGAGCAGTACTTC,CASSSPPGRRGYEQYF
15,TRBJ2-7,TRBV14,.,.,TGTGCCAGCAGCCAAGATTTCGGGAGTGGCCACGAGCAGTACTTC,CASSQDFGSGHEQYF
16,TRBJ2-7,TRBV6-1,few,TRBD2,TGTGCCAGCAGTGAAGCCCCACTAGCGGGGGCCTACGAGCAGTACTTC,CASSEAPLAGAYEQYF
19,TRBJ2-6,TRBV4-2,few,TRBD1,TGTGCCAGCAGCCAAGAGGTGAGGGGGCGTAGCTCTGGGGCCAACGTCCTGACTTTC,CASSQEVRGRSSGANVLTF
13,TRBJ1-2,TRBV7-9,once,.,TGTGCCAGCAGCTTATACGGGGGTTTGGGCTACACCTTC,CASSLYGGLGYTF
12,TRBJ1-4,TRBV29-1,.,.,TGCAGCGCGGCCGGGAATAATGAAAAACTGTTTTTT,CSAAGNNEKLFF
13,TRBJ2-7,TRBV27,few,TRBD2,TGTGCGACCGCGCGGGGGTTCTCCTACGAGCAGTACTTC,CATARGFSYEQYF
12,TRBJ2-3,TRBV6-6,.,.,TGTGCCAGCAGCAGGGCCACAGATACGCAGTATTTT,CASSRATDTQYF
15,TRBJ1-5,TRBV30,few,.,TGTGCCTGGAGCCCCTTAATCCAGGGGAAGGAGCCCCAGCATTTT,CAWSPLIQGKEPQHF
15,TRBJ1-4,TRBV11-2,.,TRBD1,TGTGCCAGCAGCCCGGGACAGCCGAAGAATGAAAAACTGTTTTTT,CASSPGQPKNEKLFF
16,TRBJ2-1,TRBV10-2,.,.,TGCGCCAGCACCAAAGGAATAGCGAGCTCCTACAATGAGCAGTTCTTC,CASTKGIASSYNEQFF
15,TRBJ1-2,TRBV19,.,TRBD1,TGTGCCAGTAGTCTATCGGACAGGGGATTGAGGGGCTACACCTTC,CASSLSDRGLRGYTF
15,TRBJ1-5,TRBV30,.,TRBD1,TGTGCCTGGAGTACCCAGACAGGGTCGGAGCAGCCCCAGCATTTT,CAWSTQTGSEQPQHF
15,TRBJ1-4,TRBV15,few,.,TGTGCCACCAGCGGAGTCAGGGTAGCTAATGAAAAACTGTTTTTT,CATSGVRVANEKLFF
15,TRBJ2-3,TRBV6-1,few,.,TGTGCCAGCAGTGATCGGGGGAGTCCGGTAGATACGCAGTATTTT,CASSDRGSPVDTQYF
14,TRBJ2-1,TRBV6-6,.,.,TGTGCCAGCAGATTCCCCGGGAGTTACAATGAGCAGTTCTTC,CASRFPGSYNEQFF
13,TRBJ1-5,TRBV30,once,.,TGTGCCTGGAGTGTACCTGGGAGTCAGCCCCAGCATTTT,CAWSVPGSQPQHF
12,TRBJ1-6,TRBV5-6,once,.,TGTGCCAGCAGCTTGGGCGGGTCACCCCTCCACTTT,CASSLGGSPLHF
13,TRBJ1-1,TRBV2,.,.,TGTGCCCGCCCAAGGGGGGGTGGCACTGAAGCTTTCTTT,CARPRGGGTEAFF
14,TRBJ2-7,TRBV28,few,TRBD2,TGTGCCAGCAATTACGGGACTAGCGGCTACGAGCAGTACTTC,CASNYGTSGYEQYF
14,TRBJ1-1,TRBV7-2,.,.,TGTGCCAGCAGCTCCTTGGACAGTCGCGGTGAAGCTTTCTTT,CASSSLDSRGEAFF
12,TRBJ1-2,TRBV5-4,.,.,TGTGCCAGCAGCCCACAGGGCTATGGCTACACCTTC,CASSPQGYGYTF
14,TRBJ2-7,TRBV6-5,.,.,TGTGCCAGCAGTTACCGAACGGTACCGGTCGAGCAGTACTTC,CASSYRTVPVEQYF
15,TRBJ2-5,TRBV5-6,.,TRBD1,TGTGCCAGCAGCCTGACACCCAGGGGGCAAGAGACCCAGTACTTC,CASSLTPRGQETQYF
11,TRBJ1-2,TRBV30,.,TRBD1,TGTGCCTGGAAACAGGGGTATGGCTACACCTTC,CAWKQGYGYTF
14,TRBJ1-2,TRBV4-1,.,.,TGCGCCAGCAGCTTTCCCGGACAGAGAGATGGCTACACCTTC,CASSFPGQRDGYTF
17,TRBJ1-2,TRBV13,few,.,TGTGCCAGCAGCTTTCGCCGACAGGCAATCCGAAACTATGGCTACACCTTC,CASSFRRQAIRNYGYTF
10,TRBJ1-1,TRBV29-1,.,.,TGCAGCGGGGGCGAGCCTGAAGCTTTCTTT,CSGGEPEAFF
16,TRBJ1-1,TRBV4-3,.,TRBD1,TGCGCCAGCAGCCAACCGGGACAGGGTTCAGGCGCTGAAGCTTTCTTT,CASSQPGQGSGAEAFF
14,TRBJ2-3,TRBV27,.,TRBD2,TGTGCCAGCGCAGCGGGGGCTCTCACAGATACGCAGTATTTT,CASAAGALTDTQYF
16,TRBJ1-5,TRBV28,.,TRBD1,TGTGCCAGCAGTCCCTCCCAGACAGGGGTGAGTCAGCCCCAGCATTTT,CASSPSQTGVSQPQHF
15,TRBJ2-2,TRBV4-1,once,.,TGCGCCAGCAGCCAAGCCGGGACGAACACCGGGGAGCTGTTTTTT,CASSQAGTNTGELFF
15,TRBJ1-3,TRBV7-2,.,.,TGTGCCAGCAGCACCGGGACAAATTCTGGAAACACCATATATTTT,CASSTGTNSGNTIYF
15,TRBJ2-3,TRBV5-4,.,TRBD1,TGTGCCAGCAGCAACGGACAGGGGAACACAGATACGCAGTATTTT,CASSNGQGNTDTQYF
11,TRBJ2-3,TRBV30,.,.,TGTGCCTGGTTAAGCCCAGATACGCAGTATTTT,CAWLSPDTQYF
16,TRBJ2-7,TRBV7-8,.,TRBD1,TGTGCCAGCAGCTTGGGACAGGGGGCCCTCCCCTACGAGCAGTACTTC,CASSLGQGALPYEQYF
17,TRBJ2-7,TRBV5-8,.,.,TGTGCCAGCAGTTACTGGCCCCCGGGACACCTTTCCTACGAGCAGTACTTC,CASSYWPPGHLSYEQYF
13,TRBJ1-2,TRBV5-6,.,TRBD1,TGTGCCAGCCTCGGACAGGGTCGAGGGGGCTACACCTTC,CASLGQGRGGYTF
14,TRBJ1-2,TRBV12-5,.,TRBD1,TGTGCTAGTGGTTTCGGGGACAGCTTCTATGGCTACACCTTC,CASGFGDSFYGYTF
17,TRBJ2-7,TRBV28,few,TRBD2,TGTGCCAGCAGTTTGGCCAAAGTAGCGGGAGGGCCTTACGAGCAGTACTTC,CASSLAKVAGGPYEQYF
15,TRBJ1-1,TRBV25-1,.,TRBD1,TGTGCCAGCAGCGGGACAGGTGATGTTAGGACTGAAGCTTTCTTT,CASSGTGDVRTEAFF
14,TRBJ2-1,TRBV2,.,.,TGTGCCAGCAGGGCGGCATACTCCTACAATGAGCAGTTCTTC,CASRAAYSYNEQFF
14,TRBJ2-5,TRBV5-1,.,TRBD2,TGCGCCAGCAGCCAGGGACTAGCCCCAGAGACCCAGTACTTC,CASSQGLAPETQYF
13,TRBJ2-7,TRBV4-3,once,.,TGCGCCAGCAGCCAAGACAAATCCTACGAGCAGTACTTC,CASSQDKSYEQYF
12,TRBJ2-2,TRBV6-4,.,.,TGTGCCAGCAGTGACATAGTCGGGGAGCTGTTTTTT,CASSDIVGELFF
15,TRBJ2-7,TRBV7-8,.,.,TGTGCCAGCAGCTCCGAGGGGGAGCTCCGTCACGAGCAGTACTTC,CASSSEGELRHEQYF
16,TRBJ2-3,TRBV7-7,few,TRBD2,TGTGCCAGCAGCTTAGCTGGCGGGAGGGGGTCAGATACGCAGTATTTT,CASSLAGGRGSDTQYF